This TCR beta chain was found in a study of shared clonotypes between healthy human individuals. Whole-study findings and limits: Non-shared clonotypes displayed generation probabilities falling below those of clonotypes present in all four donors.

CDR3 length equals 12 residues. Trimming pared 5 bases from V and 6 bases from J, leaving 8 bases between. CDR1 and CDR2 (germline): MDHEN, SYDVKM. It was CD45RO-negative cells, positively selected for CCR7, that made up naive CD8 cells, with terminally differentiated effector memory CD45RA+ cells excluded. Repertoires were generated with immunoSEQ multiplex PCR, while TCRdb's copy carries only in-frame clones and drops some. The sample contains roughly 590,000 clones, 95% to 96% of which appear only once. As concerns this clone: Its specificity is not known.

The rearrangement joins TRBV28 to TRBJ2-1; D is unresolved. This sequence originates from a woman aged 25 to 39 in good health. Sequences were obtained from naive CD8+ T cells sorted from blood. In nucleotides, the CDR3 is TGTGCCAGCAGTACACTCGGCAATGAGCAGTTCTTC. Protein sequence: CASSTLGNEQFF.